This paragraph reports one T cell receptor (beta chain). The sample is drawn from a study of blood T cell repertoires in COVID-19. The repertoire was sequenced with immunoSEQ multiplex PCR; TCRdb's copy has only in-frame clones and lacks some. The table records 100,000 or so clones, about nine tenths of them present only once. Trimming stripped 4 bases from V and 3 bases from J, with 19 bases between. Looked up from germline, CDR1 is SQVTM and CDR2 is ANQGSEA. The length of the CDR3 is 15 residues. This clonotype was sampled from a woman aged 50 to 60 in a cohort sampled during active COVID-19. The V call is TRBV29-1, the J call TRBJ2-7; TRBD2 might be the D (5 bases). The sample consisted of peripheral blood. The CDR3 loop reads CSVGPPPTRLYEQYF. The CDR3 DNA sequence: TGCAGCGTTGGCCCCCCCCCTACTAGACTCTACGAGCAGTACTTC.